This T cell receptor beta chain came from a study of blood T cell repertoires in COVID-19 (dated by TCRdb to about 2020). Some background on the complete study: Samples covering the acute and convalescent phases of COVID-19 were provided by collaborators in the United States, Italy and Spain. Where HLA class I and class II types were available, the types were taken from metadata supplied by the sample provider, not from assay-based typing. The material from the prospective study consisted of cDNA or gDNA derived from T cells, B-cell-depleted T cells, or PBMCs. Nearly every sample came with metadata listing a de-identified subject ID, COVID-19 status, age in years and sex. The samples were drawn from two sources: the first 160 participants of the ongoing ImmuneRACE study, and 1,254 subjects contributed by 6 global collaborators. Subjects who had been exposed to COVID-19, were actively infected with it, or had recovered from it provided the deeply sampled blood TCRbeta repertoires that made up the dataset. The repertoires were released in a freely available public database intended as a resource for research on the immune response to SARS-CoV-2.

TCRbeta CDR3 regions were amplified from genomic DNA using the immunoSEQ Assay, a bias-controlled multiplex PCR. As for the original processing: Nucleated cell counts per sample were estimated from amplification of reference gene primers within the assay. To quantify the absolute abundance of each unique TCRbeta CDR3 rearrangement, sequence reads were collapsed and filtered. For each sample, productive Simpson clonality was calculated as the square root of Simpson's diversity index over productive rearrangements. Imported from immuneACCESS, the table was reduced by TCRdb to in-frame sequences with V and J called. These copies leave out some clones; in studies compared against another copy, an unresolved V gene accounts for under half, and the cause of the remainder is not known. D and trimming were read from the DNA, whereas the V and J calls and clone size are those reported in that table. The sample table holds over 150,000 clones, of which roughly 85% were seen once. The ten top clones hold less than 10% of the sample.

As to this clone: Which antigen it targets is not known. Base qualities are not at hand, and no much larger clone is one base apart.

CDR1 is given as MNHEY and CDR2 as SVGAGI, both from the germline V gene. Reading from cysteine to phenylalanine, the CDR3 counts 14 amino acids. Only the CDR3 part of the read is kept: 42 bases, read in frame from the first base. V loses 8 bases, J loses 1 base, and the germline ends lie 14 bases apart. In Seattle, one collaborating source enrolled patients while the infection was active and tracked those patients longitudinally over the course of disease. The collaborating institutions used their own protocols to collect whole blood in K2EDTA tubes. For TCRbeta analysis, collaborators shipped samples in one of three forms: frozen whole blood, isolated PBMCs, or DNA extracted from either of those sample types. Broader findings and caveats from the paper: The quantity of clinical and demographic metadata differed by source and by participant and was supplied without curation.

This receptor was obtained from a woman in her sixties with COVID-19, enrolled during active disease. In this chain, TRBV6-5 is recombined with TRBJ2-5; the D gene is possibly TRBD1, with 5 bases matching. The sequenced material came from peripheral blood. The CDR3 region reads CASPPGAFQETQYF. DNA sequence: TGTGCCAGCCCCCCTGGGGCATTCCAAGAGACCCAGTACTTC.